This paragraph covers one TCR beta chain sequence. These data belong to a study of blood T cell repertoires in COVID-19. Study background: COVID-19 samples collected from the United States, Italy and Spain covered acute and convalescent phases. T cells, B-cell-depleted T cells, or PBMCs supplied cDNA or gDNA.

In the original processing: Amplification from reference gene primers served as the basis for estimated nucleated cell counts. TCRdb keeps only in-frame clones here, not all; method: immunoSEQ multiplex PCR. The V and J calls and clone size are taken from that table; D and trimming were inferred from the DNA. The sample shows hundreds of thousands of clones, around 90% of them seen only once. V was trimmed by 3 bases and J by 5 bases, leaving 11 bases between them. This CDR3 has 13 amino acids. The sequencing input was peripheral blood. The sequence came from a woman aged 18-29 years with acute or convalescent COVID-19. The chain links TRBV12-3 or TRBV12-4 to TRBJ2-7, with D unresolved. This CDR3 is CASSLAGWDEQYF. Written as DNA, the CDR3 is TGTGCCAGCAGTTTGGCAGGCTGGGACGAGCAGTACTTC.